This T cell receptor (beta chain) was sequenced for a study of T cell responses to AZD1222 COVID-19 vaccine. The CDR3 runs to 15 residues. V lost 4 bases and J lost 7, with 20 bases in between. Germline CDR1 SGDLS, CDR2 YYNGEE. Study results and caveats: Compared with day 0, the breadth and depth of the Spike-specific TCR repertoire rose significantly after two doses of AZD1222.

Method: immunoSEQ multiplex PCR; TCRdb's copy keeps in-frame clones and lacks some. The data contain 25,000 to 35,000 clones, about 89% of them singletons. Of note for this clone: Its antigen is still unknown.

The TCR originated in an adult in good health. The genes are TRBV9 and TRBJ1-1, with D tentatively TRBD1 (5 bases). The sequenced sample was peripheral blood, obtained on day 0 of AZD1222 vaccination. Here the CDR3 DNA reads TGTGCCAGCAGCCCCCAGTCCGGGACCGTTTATGAAGCTTTCTTT. Its protein product is CASSPQSGTVYEAFF.